The 11 T cell receptor beta chains given below trace back to one sample, sequenced in a study of T-cell memory formation after mild COVID-19 (dated by TCRdb to about 2021). Libraries were constructed by 5' RACE. Sequencing relied on an Illumina NovaSeq 6000. TCRdb's own reprocessing of the public reads used fastp at Q25 and MiXCR and kept productive beta chains. For every CDR3 protein sequence, its rows merge into one entry that carries the most common genes and DNA. Recorded for this sample are 450,000 to 650,000 distinct CDR3 sequences; about 20% of them occurred a single time. The ten largest account for under 8.5% of the sample. The sequenced material came from PBMCs or a T cell subset sorted from them (not recorded which). These TCRs come from an adult woman who had mild COVID-19 (a few samples of this study predate the infection). The sample titles of this study are shuffled in the database, so cell type and time point are left out; the donor was told from shared clones.

This chain connects TRBV5-1 to TRBJ2-1; D possibly corresponds to TRBD2 (5 bases). This CDR3 is 16 amino acids long. CDR1 and CDR2 (germline): SGHRS, YFSETQ. V lost 0 bases, J lost 0 bases, and 10 bases lay in between. CDR3 sequence reads: CASSLDGVSSYNEQFF. The CDR3 coding sequence is TGCGCCAGCAGCTTGGACGGGGTAAGCTCCTACAATGAGCAGTTCTTC.

The rearrangement joins TRBV7-2 to TRBJ2-1, with 9 bases fitting TRBD2. The CDR3 sequence is 15 residues long. V shed 3 bases, J shed 5 bases, and the junction held 5 bases outside the gene matches. Germline CDR1 is SGHTA and CDR2 is FQGNSA. CDR3 sequence reads: CASSLMAGGNNEQFF. The CDR3 nucleotides are TGTGCCAGCAGCTTGATGGCGGGGGGGAACAATGAGCAGTTCTTC.

The chain carries TRBV5-4 and TRBJ2-2; TRBD1 agrees at 9 bases. Germline V gene sequence: CDR1 SGHNT, CDR2 YYREEE (reference sequence). J was trimmed by 5 bases and V by 0 bases; bases with no gene match: 2. The CDR3 extends over 15 amino acids. The CDR3 DNA is TGTGCCAGCAGCTTGGACAGGGGGCAAACCGGGGAGCTGTTTTTT. Translated: CASSLDRGQTGELFF.

The chain carries TRBV6-5 and TRBJ1-2; 8 bases line up with TRBD1. The CDR3 is made up of 12 amino acids. The junction had 6 bases not matched to a gene; V was cut back by 7 bases and J by 8 bases. Germline loops: CDR1 MNHEY, CDR2 SVGAGI. The CDR3 DNA sequence: TGTGCCAGCACTCTCCCAGGGGGCGGCTACACCTTC. Translated, it gives CASTLPGGGYTF.

This clonotype was counted between two and nine times. V is TRBV5-1 and J is TRBJ1-4; D gene ambiguous. The germline V gene encodes CDR1 SGHRS and CDR2 YFSETQ. CDR3 length equals 13 residues. V was cut by 5 bases and J by 1 base, with 6 bases left in between. CDR3 residues: CASRSGTNEKLFF. The CDR3 DNA sequence: TGCGCCAGCAGGAGCGGAACTAATGAAAAACTGTTTTTT. Variable domain in full (rest from reference TRBV5-1 and TRBJ1-4): KAGVTQTPRYLIKTRGQQVTLSCSPISGHRSVSWYQQTPGQGLQFLFEYFSETQRNKGNFPGRFSGRQFSNSRSEMNVSTLELGDSALYLCASRSGTNEKLFFGSGTQLSVL.

This clonotype was found a few times. The chain links TRBV7-9 to TRBJ2-1, with 8 bases identical to TRBD2. This CDR3 is 17 amino acids long. V was clipped by 5 bases and J by 2 bases; unmatched bases: 11. The germline CDR1 and CDR2 sequences are SEHNR and FQNEAQ (reference sequence). In nucleotides, the CDR3 is TGTGCCAGCAGCCCGTCGGGAGGGAGGATACCCTACAATGAGCAGTTCTTC. Residues: CASSPSGGRIPYNEQFF.

In this sample, this clonotype turned up a few times. The V and J genes are TRBV7-6 and TRBJ1-6, with D unresolved. The CDR3 has 18 amino acids. V lost 2 bases and J lost 0, with 14 bases in between. Germline V gene data show CDR1 as SGHVS and CDR2 as FNYEAQ. DNA of the CDR3: TGTGCCAGCAGCTTAACTTCCCACAGAAGCTCCTATAATTCACCCCTCCACTTT. It yields the protein CASSLTSHRSSYNSPLHF.

This sequence joins TRBV27 and TRBJ1-1; unclear D gene. The CDR3 totals 13 residues. Per the germline V gene, CDR1 is MNHEY and CDR2 is SMNVEV (reference sequence). V lost 5 bases to trimming and J lost 3 bases, with 10 bases between them. Here the CDR3 DNA reads TGTGCCAGCAGTATGGACGGGGACACTGAAGCTTTCTTT. This translates into CASSMDGDTEAFF.

This chain joins TRBV4-2 and TRBJ2-2; 8 bases fit TRBD2. After removal of 4 bases from V and 0 bases from J, the junction contained 4 bases not matched to a gene. The CDR3 has 16 residues. CDR1 is LGHNA and CDR2 is YNFKEQ in the germline V gene. For the CDR3, the DNA is TGTGCCAGCAGCCCCCTAGCGGGCCCGAACACCGGGGAGCTGTTTTTT. This gives the protein CASSPLAGPNTGELFF.

In its sample, this clonotype was seen many times. The gene calls are TRBV20-1 and TRBJ1-6; D unresolved. CDR1 is DFQATT and CDR2 is SNEGSKA in the germline V gene (reference sequence). The CDR3 is 14 residues long. The V gene lost 2 bases and the J gene lost 7 bases, with 12 bases spanning the gap. In nucleotides, the CDR3 is TGCAGTGCTAGACCCGGGCTCTCGAATTCACCCCTCCACTTT. This codes for CSARPGLSNSPLHF.

This clonotype has a handful of counts. This sequence joins TRBV11-2 and TRBJ2-3; D unresolved. Between the trimmed V and J ends, which lost 2 bases and 5 bases, there was a span of 14 bases. This CDR3 region has 15 residues. Germline V CDR1 and CDR2: SGHAT, FQNNGV. The CDR3 DNA is TGTGCCAGCAGCTTAAAAGGGATGAGAAAAGATACGCAGTATTTT. Translating gives CASSLKGMRKDTQYF.